This T cell receptor beta chain was found in a study of cytomegalovirus exposure and HLA in healthy donors. PCR involved 60 Vbeta and 13 Jbeta primers. The data were produced by immunoSEQ multiplex PCR, yet TCRdb's version contains in-frame clones alone and is incomplete. The table records 200,000 to 250,000 clones, approximately 84% of them present only once. Germline assignment: CDR1 SQVTM and CDR2 ANQGSEA. The CDR3 is made up of 13 amino acids. V shed 7 bases and J shed 6 bases, with 18 bases lying between them. This clonotype was obtained from a woman between 40 and 50 years old in good health and CMV-seronegative. The rearrangement joins TRBV29-1 to TRBJ1-1; no firm D call. The specimen was PBMCs. The CDR3: CSATGGPTAEAFF. The DNA for the CDR3 is TGCAGCGCCACGGGAGGTCCCACGGCTGAAGCTTTCTTT.